This T cell receptor (beta chain) was recorded in a study of blood T cells in healthy people across ages. Whole-study results and caveats: In older individuals, TCR beta diversity per million T cells was lower, falling roughly linearly with age. Donor CMV status was unknown, possibly confounding expanded clonotype changes. In these data, TCR beta diversity tracked strongly with naive T cell percentage.

This clonotype has only one observation. As yet, its antigen is unknown. The junction does not match germline at one end; this may be a read error. Alongside a J-beta primer mix, a sample-barcoded 5' primer served in a second PCR lasting roughly 7 to 11 cycles. Each of the cDNA molecules was tagged by a template-switch adaptor with 12 random nucleotides. TCRdb processed the 5' RACE reads anew with MiXCR; each CDR3 protein has one entry. The sample contains almost 1 million distinct CDR3 sequences, roughly 51% of which appear only once. The CDR3 length is 14 residues. Germline V CDR1 and CDR2: MDHEN, SYDVKM.

The J gene is TRBJ2-7, the V gene TRBV28, with 12 bases identical to TRBD2. Sequenced input: blood. This TCR derives from a woman aged 55-70 years in good health. The CDR3: CAGSAGLAGREQYF. The CDR3 bases are TGTGCCGGCAGTGCGGGACTAGCGGGTCGGGAGCAGTACTTC. Looking up the rest from reference TRBV28 and TRBJ2-7 gives the full variable domain: DVKVTQSSRYLVKRTGEKVFLECVQDMDHENMFWYRQDPGLGLRLIYFSYDVKMKEKGDIPEGYSVSREKKERFSLILESASTNQTSMYLCAGSAGLAGREQYFGPGTRLTVT.